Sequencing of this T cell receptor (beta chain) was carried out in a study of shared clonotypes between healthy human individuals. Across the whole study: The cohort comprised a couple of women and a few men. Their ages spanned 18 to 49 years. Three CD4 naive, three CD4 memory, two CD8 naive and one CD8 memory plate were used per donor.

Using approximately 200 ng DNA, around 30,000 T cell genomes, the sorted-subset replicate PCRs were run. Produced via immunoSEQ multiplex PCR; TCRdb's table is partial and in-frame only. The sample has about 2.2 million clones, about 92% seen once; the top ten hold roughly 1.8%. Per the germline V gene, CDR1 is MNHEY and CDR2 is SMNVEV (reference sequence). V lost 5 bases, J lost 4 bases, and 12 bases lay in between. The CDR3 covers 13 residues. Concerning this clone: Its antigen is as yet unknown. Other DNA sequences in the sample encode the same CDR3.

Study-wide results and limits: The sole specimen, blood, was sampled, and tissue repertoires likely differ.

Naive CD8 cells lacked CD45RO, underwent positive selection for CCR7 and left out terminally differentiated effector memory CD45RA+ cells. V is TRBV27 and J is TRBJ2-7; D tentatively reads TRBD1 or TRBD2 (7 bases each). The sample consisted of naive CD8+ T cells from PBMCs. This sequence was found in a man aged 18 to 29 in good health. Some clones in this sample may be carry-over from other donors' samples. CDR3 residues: CASSPRGGYEQYF. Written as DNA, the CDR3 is TGTGCCAGCAGTCCCAGGGGGGGTTACGAGCAGTACTTC.